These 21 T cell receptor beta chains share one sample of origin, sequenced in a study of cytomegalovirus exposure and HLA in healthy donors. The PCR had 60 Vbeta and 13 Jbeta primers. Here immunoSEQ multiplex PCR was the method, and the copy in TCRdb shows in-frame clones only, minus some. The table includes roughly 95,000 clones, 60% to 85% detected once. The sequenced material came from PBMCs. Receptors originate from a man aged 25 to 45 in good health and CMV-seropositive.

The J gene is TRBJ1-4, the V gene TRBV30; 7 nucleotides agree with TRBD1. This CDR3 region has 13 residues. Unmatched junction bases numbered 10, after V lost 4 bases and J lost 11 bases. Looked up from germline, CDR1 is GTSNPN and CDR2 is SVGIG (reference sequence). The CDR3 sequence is CAWKGTAGRKLFF. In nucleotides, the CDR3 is TGTGCCTGGAAAGGGACAGCTGGGAGGAAACTGTTTTTT.

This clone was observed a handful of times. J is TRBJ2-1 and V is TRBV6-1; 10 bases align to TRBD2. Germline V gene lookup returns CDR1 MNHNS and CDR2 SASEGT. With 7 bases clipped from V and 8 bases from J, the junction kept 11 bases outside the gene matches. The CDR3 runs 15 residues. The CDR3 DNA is TGTGCCAGCACATCGGGGGCTAGCGGGAGCCATGAGCAGTTCTTC. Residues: CASTSGASGSHEQFF.

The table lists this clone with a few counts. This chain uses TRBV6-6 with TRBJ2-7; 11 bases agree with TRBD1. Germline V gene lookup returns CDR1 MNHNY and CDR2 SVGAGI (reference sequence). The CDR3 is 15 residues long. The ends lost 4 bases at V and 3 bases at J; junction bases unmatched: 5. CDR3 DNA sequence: TGTGCCAGCAGTTTTTCCGGGACAGGGGGCTACGAGCAGTACTTC. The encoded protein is CASSFSGTGGYEQYF.

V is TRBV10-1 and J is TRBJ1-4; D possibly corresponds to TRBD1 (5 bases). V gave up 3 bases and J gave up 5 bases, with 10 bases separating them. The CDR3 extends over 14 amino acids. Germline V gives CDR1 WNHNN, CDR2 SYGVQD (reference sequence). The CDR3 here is CASSDQGKNEKLFF. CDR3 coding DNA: TGCGCCAGCAGTGACCAGGGCAAGAATGAAAAACTGTTTTTT.

The CDR3 nucleotides are TGTGCCAGCGCCGACAGGACAGCGGAGCAGTTCTTC. This sequence encodes CASADRTAEQFF. This chain joins TRBV9 and TRBJ2-1; a possible D gene is TRBD1 (6 bases). V gave up 7 bases and J gave up 10 bases, with 15 bases separating them. The CDR3 has 12 amino acids. The germline CDR1 and CDR2 sequences are SGDLS and YYNGEE.

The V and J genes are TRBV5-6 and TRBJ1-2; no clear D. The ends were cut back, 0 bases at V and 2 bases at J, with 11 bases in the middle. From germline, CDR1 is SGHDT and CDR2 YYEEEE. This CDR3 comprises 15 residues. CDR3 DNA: TGTGCCAGCAGCTTGGGACGGAGGTCCAACTATGGCTACACCTTC. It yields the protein CASSLGRRSNYGYTF.

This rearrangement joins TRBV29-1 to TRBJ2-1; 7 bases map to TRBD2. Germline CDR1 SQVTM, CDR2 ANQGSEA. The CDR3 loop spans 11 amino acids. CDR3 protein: CSGGEISEQFF. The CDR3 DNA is TGCAGTGGGGGGGAGATAAGTGAGCAGTTCTTC.

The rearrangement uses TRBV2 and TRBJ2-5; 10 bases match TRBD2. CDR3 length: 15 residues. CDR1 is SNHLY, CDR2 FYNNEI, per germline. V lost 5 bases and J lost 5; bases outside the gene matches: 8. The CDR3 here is CASSYSGRLRETQYF. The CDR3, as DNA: TGTGCCAGCAGTTATAGCGGGAGGTTGAGGGAGACCCAGTACTTC.

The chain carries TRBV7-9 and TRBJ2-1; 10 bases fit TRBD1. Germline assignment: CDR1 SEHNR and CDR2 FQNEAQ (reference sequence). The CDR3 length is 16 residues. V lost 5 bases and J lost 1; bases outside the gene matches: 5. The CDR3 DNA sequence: TGTGCCAGCAGCCCGGACAGGGGGGTTTCCTACAATGAGCAGTTCTTC. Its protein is CASSPDRGVSYNEQFF.

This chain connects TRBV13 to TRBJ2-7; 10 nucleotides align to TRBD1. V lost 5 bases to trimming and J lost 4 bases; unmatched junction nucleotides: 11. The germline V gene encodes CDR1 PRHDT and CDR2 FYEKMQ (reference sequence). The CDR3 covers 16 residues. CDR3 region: CASSPSRDRGQYEQYF. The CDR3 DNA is TGTGCCAGCAGCCCCTCCCGGGACAGGGGTCAATACGAGCAGTACTTC. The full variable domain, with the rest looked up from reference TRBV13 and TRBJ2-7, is AAGVIQSPRHLIKEKRETATLKCYPIPRHDTVYWYQQGPGQDPQFLISFYEKMQSDKGSIPDRFSAQQFSDYHSELNMSSLELGDSALYFCASSPSRDRGQYEQYFGPGTRLTVT.

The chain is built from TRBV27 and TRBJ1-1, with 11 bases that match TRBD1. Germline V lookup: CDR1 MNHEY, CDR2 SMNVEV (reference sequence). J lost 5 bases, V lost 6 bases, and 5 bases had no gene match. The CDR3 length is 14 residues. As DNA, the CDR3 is TGTGCCAGCAGGGACAGGGGGCGGGAGACTGAAGCTTTCTTT. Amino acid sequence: CASRDRGRETEAFF.

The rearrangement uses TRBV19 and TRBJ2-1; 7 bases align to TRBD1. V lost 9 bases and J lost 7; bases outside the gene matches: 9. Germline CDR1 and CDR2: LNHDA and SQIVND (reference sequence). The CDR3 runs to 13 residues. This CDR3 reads CASHRQGENEQFF. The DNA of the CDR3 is TGTGCCAGCCACAGACAGGGAGAGAATGAGCAGTTCTTC.

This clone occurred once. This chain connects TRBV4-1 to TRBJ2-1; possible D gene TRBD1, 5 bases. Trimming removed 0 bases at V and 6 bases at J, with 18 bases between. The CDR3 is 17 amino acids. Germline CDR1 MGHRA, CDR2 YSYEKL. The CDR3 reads CASSQDSRRVSLNEQFF. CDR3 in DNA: TGCGCCAGCAGCCAAGATTCTCGCAGGGTCTCCCTCAATGAGCAGTTCTTC.

CDR3 protein: CASSQGDRATEAFF. The CDR3 DNA is TGTGCCAGCAGCCAAGGGGACAGGGCTACTGAAGCTTTCTTT. The rearrangement joins TRBV4-2 to TRBJ1-1; 9 bases agree with TRBD1. This CDR3 has 14 residues. Germline V gene sequence: CDR1 LGHNA, CDR2 YNFKEQ. The V segment lost 1 base and the J segment 5 bases; nucleotides outside the gene matches: 2.

In nucleotides, the CDR3 is TGCGCCAGCAGCCCTAGACAGGACGTTCTGTTTTTT. It encodes CASSPRQDVLFF. This chain links TRBV4-3 with TRBJ1-4; perhaps TRBD1 as D (6 bases). Trimming stripped 4 bases from V and 14 bases from J, with 14 bases between. The germline V gene encodes CDR1 LGHNA and CDR2 YSLEER. The CDR3 length is 12 residues.

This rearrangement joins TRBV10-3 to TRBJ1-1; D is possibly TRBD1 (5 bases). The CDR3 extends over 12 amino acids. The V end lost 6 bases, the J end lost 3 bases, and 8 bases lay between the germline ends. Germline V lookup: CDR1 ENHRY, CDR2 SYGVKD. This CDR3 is CAISSTDTEAFF. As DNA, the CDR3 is TGTGCCATCAGCTCGACAGACACTGAAGCTTTCTTT.

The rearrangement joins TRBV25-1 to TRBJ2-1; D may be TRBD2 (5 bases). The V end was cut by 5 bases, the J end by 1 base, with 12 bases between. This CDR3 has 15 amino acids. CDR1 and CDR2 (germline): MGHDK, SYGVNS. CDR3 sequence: CASSPRGRSYNEQFF. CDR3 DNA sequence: TGTGCCAGCAGTCCTCGGGGAAGGTCCTACAATGAGCAGTTCTTC. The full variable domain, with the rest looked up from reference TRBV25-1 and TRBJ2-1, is EADIYQTPRYLVIGTGKKITLECSQTMGHDKMYWYQQDPGMELHLIHYSYGVNSTEKGDLSSESTVSRIRTEHFPLTLESARPSHTSQYLCASSPRGRSYNEQFFGPGTRLTVL.

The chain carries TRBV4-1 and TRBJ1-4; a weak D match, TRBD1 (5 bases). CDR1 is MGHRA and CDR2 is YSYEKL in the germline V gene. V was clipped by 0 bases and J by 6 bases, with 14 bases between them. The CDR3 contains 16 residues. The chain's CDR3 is CASSQEDHVGDEKLFF. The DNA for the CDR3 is TGCGCCAGCAGCCAAGAGGATCACGTAGGGGATGAAAAACTGTTTTTT.

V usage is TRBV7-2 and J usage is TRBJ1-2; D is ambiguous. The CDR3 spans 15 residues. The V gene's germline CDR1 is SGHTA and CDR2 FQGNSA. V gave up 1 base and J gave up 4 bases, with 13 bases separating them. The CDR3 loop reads CASSLGGDVFYGYTF. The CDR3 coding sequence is TGTGCCAGCAGCTTAGGCGGCGATGTCTTCTATGGCTACACCTTC. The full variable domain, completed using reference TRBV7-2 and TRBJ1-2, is GAGVSQSPSNKVTEKGKDVELRCDPISGHTALYWYRQSLGQGLEFLIYFQGNSAPDKSGLPSDRFSAERTGGSVSTLTIQRTQQEDSAVYLCASSLGGDVFYGYTFGSGTRLTVV.

The CDR3 coding sequence is TGTGCCAGCAGCTCCGACAGGGCGCGGGAAAAACTGTTTTTT. Encoded protein: CASSSDRAREKLFF. V is TRBV7-9 and J is TRBJ1-4; 7 positions agree with TRBD1. The germline gives CDR1 SEHNR, CDR2 FQNEAQ (reference sequence). CDR3 length equals 14 residues. After removal of 4 bases from V and 8 bases from J, the junction contained 7 bases not matched to a gene. Drawing the rest from reference TRBV7-9 and TRBJ1-4, the complete variable domain is DTGVSQNPRHKITKRGQNVTFRCDPISEHNRLYWYRQTLGQGPEFLTYFQNEAQLEKSRLLSDRFSAERPKGSFSTLEIQRTEQGDSAMYLCASSSDRAREKLFFGSGTQLSVL.

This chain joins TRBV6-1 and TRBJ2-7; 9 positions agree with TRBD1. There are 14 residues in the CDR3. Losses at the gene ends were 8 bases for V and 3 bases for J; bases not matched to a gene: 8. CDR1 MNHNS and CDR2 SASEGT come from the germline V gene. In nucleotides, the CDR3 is TGTGCCAGCGGGATAGGGACAGGGCACTACGAGCAGTACTTC. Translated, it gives CASGIGTGHYEQYF.